This T cell receptor (beta chain) originates from a study of cytomegalovirus exposure and HLA in healthy donors. At the level of the study: An analysis done earlier identified almost 120 million unique TCR beta sequences from about 179 million T cells. Within the Caucasian-associated ancestry cluster were around 81% of the 398 genotyped donors. Study-wide results and caveats: Common viral pathogens seemed, in a later analysis, to connect with several of the most significant clusters. According to a later analysis, donors in an Asian-associated ancestry cluster reportedly had fewer N-insertions than the approximately 730-donor mean.

As to this clone: Its cognate antigen is unknown.

It was with 60 Vbeta and 13 Jbeta primers that the PCR ran. Generated by immunoSEQ multiplex PCR, the TCRdb table keeps only in-frame clones and is missing some. The record lists more than 50,000 clones, of which the ten most abundant hold about 9.1%. This TCR was sampled from a man in his fifties or sixties in good health and CMV-seropositive. Sequencing was carried out using PBMCs.

CDR3 region: CSVVGTGGSHEQFF. The CDR3 DNA reads as TGCAGCGTTGTAGGGACAGGGGGCAGCCATGAGCAGTTCTTC. The V gene is TRBV29-1, the J gene TRBJ2-1, with 12 bases aligning to TRBD1. In germline, CDR1 is SQVTM, CDR2 ANQGSEA. This CDR3 comprises 14 residues. V trimming: 4 bases; J trimming: 8 bases; junction bases outside the gene matches: 6.